The 4 T cell receptor beta chains reported below all come from one sample, sequenced in a study of human T cells and chemical hapten exposure (dated by TCRdb to about 2021). Library preparation employed RACE. The reads were generated on a NextSeq 500. TCRdb redid the processing of the public reads, applying fastp at Q25 and MiXCR, and retained in-frame beta chains. Each CDR3 protein gets just one entry, which takes the most common genes and DNA from the rows behind it. The table for this sample lists 300,000 to 400,000 distinct CDR3 sequences; 5.1% of them were counted only once. Of the sample, 2.5% to 3% falls within the top ten clones. The meaning of the sample's time point label: pre-sensitization, week 0. Explained via the paper, the treatment or condition label denotes: therapeutic diphenylcyclopropenone sensitization with weekly scalp DPC. The sequences come from whole blood, collected in connection with sensitization to the hapten diphenylcyclopropenone (DPC). These receptors were collected from a woman between 50 and 59 years old with alopecia areata. Some clones in this sample may be carry-over from other donors' samples.

This clonotype appeared many times. This chain joins TRBV7-6 and TRBJ2-6; 8 bases match TRBD1. CDR3 length equals 18 residues. The V and J ends lost 5 bases and 0 bases, in that order; junction bases with no gene match: 9. Germline CDR1 SGHVS, CDR2 FNYEAQ. CDR3 protein: CASSPRQGQGSGANVLTF. As DNA, the CDR3 is TGTGCCAGCAGCCCTCGACAGGGGCAGGGCTCTGGGGCCAACGTCCTGACTTTC.

This clonotype showed up many times. The rearrangement joins TRBV12-3 or TRBV12-4 to TRBJ1-1, with D possibly matching TRBD1 (5 bases). The CDR3 totals 13 residues. V lost 3 bases and J 3 bases, leaving 8 bases between the germline ends. CDR3 bases: TGTGCCAGCAGTTTCGGGACGTACACTGAAGCTTTCTTT. Translation: CASSFGTYTEAFF.

The chain is built from TRBV7-9 and TRBJ2-7; D tentatively reads TRBD1 or TRBD2 (5 bases each). Germline V gene lookup returns CDR1 SEHNR and CDR2 FQNEAQ (reference sequence). Trimming took 5 bases from V and 3 from J, leaving 14 bases between them. The CDR3 spans 14 residues. The CDR3 loop reads CASSRGTAGYEQYF. Written as DNA, the CDR3 is TGTGCCAGCAGCCGAGGGACCGCAGGCTACGAGCAGTACTTC.

This clonotype was counted ten times or more. V is TRBV7-2 and J is TRBJ2-1, with D tentatively TRBD1 (6 bases). The V gene lost 1 base and the J gene lost 4 bases, with 11 bases spanning the gap. The CDR3 extends over 15 amino acids. CDR1 and CDR2 (germline): SGHTA, FQGNSA. CDR3 region: CASSLGGQNYNEQFF. The CDR3 coding sequence is TGTGCCAGCAGCTTAGGAGGACAGAATTACAATGAGCAGTTCTTC.